The rows below give T cell receptor beta chains drawn from one sample of a study of blood T cell repertoires in COVID-19. The table came from immunoSEQ multiplex PCR; TCRdb's copy has only in-frame clones and leaves some out. The sample yields 300,000 to 450,000 clones, less than 90% seen once. Sequencing was carried out using PBMCs or T cells enriched from blood (not recorded which). The receptors derive from a woman aged 30 to 39 who had recovered from COVID-19. Each CDR3 is given with its conserved first and last residue. A D gene is named only where the DNA matches it firmly. Clone size is stated in some rows and not others, as once, few, many or a class when expanded.

TRBV19	TRBJ1-4	.	TRBD1	TGTGCCAGTAGTACCTCGGGACAGTTTAATGAAAAACTGTTTTTT	CASSTSGQFNEKLFF
TRBV6-1	TRBJ2-4	.	TRBD1	TGTGCCAGCAGTGAAGGACAGGGATTAGCCAAAAACATTCAGTACTTC	CASSEGQGLAKNIQYF
TRBV28	TRBJ1-6	.	.	TGTGCCAGCAGCATAGGGACTCTATATAATTCACCCCTCCACTTT	CASSIGTLYNSPLHF
TRBV6-2/TRBV6-3	TRBJ2-2	.	TRBD1	TGTGCCAGCAGTTATGGACAGGTGTCGAACACCGGGGAGCTGTTTTTT	CASSYGQVSNTGELFF
TRBV28	TRBJ1-2	.	.	TGTGCCAGCAGTTTATACAAACAGGGATGGGGTGGCTACACCTTC	CASSLYKQGWGGYTF
TRBV2	TRBJ1-2	.	.	TGTGCCAGCAGTGATCCGTCCTCCTATGGCTACACCTTC	CASSDPSSYGYTF
TRBV19	TRBJ1-2	.	.	TGTGCCGGTTACTCTGATGGCTACACCTTC	CAGYSDGYTF
TRBV10-2	TRBJ2-7	.	TRBD1	TGCGCCAGCAGCGTGAAGGGGGCTGGGGAGCAGTACTTC	CASSVKGAGEQYF
TRBV3-1/TRBV3-2	TRBJ2-3	.	TRBD2	TGTGCCAGCAGCCAAGGCGGGGGTCTCGCGGATACGCAGTATTTT	CASSQGGGLADTQYF
TRBV2	TRBJ1-1	.	.	TGTGCCAGCAGTGAACGTTTCGACACTGAAGCTTTCTTT	CASSERFDTEAFF
TRBV7-8	TRBJ2-2	.	.	TGTGCCAGCAGCAGAGACAGGCTCACCGGGGAGCTGTTTTTT	CASSRDRLTGELFF
TRBV19	TRBJ1-5	.	.	TGTGCCAGTAGTATAGATCTCGAGGGAACTAGCAATCAGCCCCAGCATTTT	CASSIDLEGTSNQPQHF
TRBV4-3	TRBJ1-1	.	.	TGCGCCAGCAGCCAAGATTTACGGGGCACTGAAGCTTTCTTT	CASSQDLRGTEAFF
TRBV11-3	TRBJ2-2	.	.	TGTGCCAGCAGTAATTATAACACCGGGGAGCTGTTTTTT	CASSNYNTGELFF
TRBV30	TRBJ1-1	.	.	TGTGCCTGGAGTATAACCACAGGGAACACTGAAGCTTTCTTT	CAWSITTGNTEAFF
TRBV27	TRBJ2-1	.	TRBD1	TGTGCCAGCAGATCCCCCCGCGGGACAGGGGACAATGAGCAGTTCTTC	CASRSPRGTGDNEQFF
TRBV6-1	TRBJ2-7	.	.	TGTGCCAGCAGTGAAACAGGACCGGGCTCCTACGAGCAGTACTTC	CASSETGPGSYEQYF
TRBV6-5	TRBJ1-2	once	.	TGTGCCAGCAGGAGGGGGGGGGCTGATGGCTACACCTTC	CASRRGGADGYTF
TRBV20-1	TRBJ2-5	once	TRBD1	TGCAGTGCTAGTCCGGGACAGGGGTACCAAGAGACCCAGTACTTC	CSASPGQGYQETQYF
TRBV2	TRBJ2-7	.	TRBD1	TGTGCCAGCAGGGACAGGGGAAGCTCTGACGAGCAGTACTTC	CASRDRGSSDEQYF
TRBV7-9	TRBJ1-6	.	.	TGTGCCAGCAGCTTAACATCGGGGAGCTCCTATAATTCACCCCTCCACTTT	CASSLTSGSSYNSPLHF
TRBV14	TRBJ2-3	.	TRBD2	TGTGCCAGCAGCCAAGATCCGGGACTAGCGGGGGGGATTGATACGCAGTATTTT	CASSQDPGLAGGIDTQYF
TRBV5-4	TRBJ1-4	.	.	TGTGCCAGCAGCCAACCGGCGGGGACCGGGAACGAAAAACTGTTTTTT	CASSQPAGTGNEKLFF
TRBV7-9	TRBJ1-6	.	.	TGTGCCAGCAGCCGGTCCCAGGGTGTGCCTAATTCACCCCTCCACTTT	CASSRSQGVPNSPLHF